This is a list of T cell receptor beta chains from one sample in a study of cytomegalovirus exposure and HLA in healthy donors. Sequencing was performed with immunoSEQ multiplex PCR; in TCRdb, only in-frame clones are kept and a portion is missing. The sample lists almost 95,000 clones; about 62% were seen once. Sequences were obtained from PBMCs. The receptors were sampled from a man aged 25-45 years in good health and CMV-seronegative. The CDR3 runs from the conserved cysteine through the conserved F or W. The D gene is left open where the match is weak. Clone sizes are given selectively: once, few, many, or a class where the clone is expanded.

d_gene: TRBD2
abundance: NA
v_gene: TRBV9
j_gene: TRBJ2-7
CDR3aa: CASSATSGSYEQYF
CDR3nt: TGTGCCAGCAGCGCGACTAGCGGGAGCTACGAGCAGTACTTC

d_gene: TRBD2
abundance: few
v_gene: TRBV2
j_gene: TRBJ2-5
CDR3aa: CASGIGGRAGETQYF
CDR3nt: TGTGCCAGCGGGATTGGCGGGAGGGCCGGGGAGACCCAGTACTTC

d_gene: NA
abundance: NA
v_gene: TRBV6-5
j_gene: TRBJ1-1
CDR3aa: CASSPPGRGQAFF
CDR3nt: TGTGCCAGCAGCCCCCCCGGCAGGGGACAAGCTTTCTTT

d_gene: TRBD2
abundance: NA
v_gene: TRBV7-6
j_gene: TRBJ2-7
CDR3aa: CASSLLSGVLPTEQYF
CDR3nt: TGTGCCAGCAGCCTACTTAGCGGGGTCCTACCTACCGAGCAGTACTTC

d_gene: NA
abundance: NA
v_gene: TRBV9
j_gene: TRBJ1-3
CDR3aa: CASSRGLTTGNTIYF
CDR3nt: TGTGCCAGCAGCAGGGGCCTGACCACTGGAAACACCATATATTTT

d_gene: TRBD2
abundance: NA
v_gene: TRBV7-2
j_gene: TRBJ2-2
CDR3aa: CASSSGTSGELFF
CDR3nt: TGTGCCAGCAGCTCCGGGACTAGCGGGGAGCTGTTTTTT

d_gene: NA
abundance: few
v_gene: TRBV5-1
j_gene: TRBJ2-3
CDR3aa: CASARDNPNTDTQYF
CDR3nt: TGCGCCAGCGCCAGGGACAACCCTAACACAGATACGCAGTATTTT

d_gene: TRBD1
abundance: NA
v_gene: TRBV4-3
j_gene: TRBJ1-6
CDR3aa: CASSQNRDRESPLHF
CDR3nt: TGCGCCAGCAGCCAAAACCGGGACAGGGAATCACCCCTCCACTTT

d_gene: TRBD2
abundance: NA
v_gene: TRBV18
j_gene: TRBJ2-7
CDR3aa: CASSPPSGRIFEQYF
CDR3nt: TGTGCCAGCTCCCCTCCAAGCGGGAGAATCTTCGAGCAGTACTTC

d_gene: NA
abundance: NA
v_gene: TRBV9
j_gene: TRBJ2-2
CDR3aa: CASSPLDRNTGELFF
CDR3nt: TGTGCCAGCAGCCCCTTGGACAGAAACACCGGGGAGCTGTTTTTT

d_gene: NA
abundance: few
v_gene: TRBV11-2
j_gene: TRBJ1-4
CDR3aa: CASSLDGWASNEKLFF
CDR3nt: TGTGCCAGCAGCTTAGATGGGTGGGCTTCGAATGAAAAACTGTTTTTT

d_gene: NA
abundance: NA
v_gene: TRBV28
j_gene: TRBJ2-3
CDR3aa: CASNSRFSTDTQYF
CDR3nt: TGTGCCAGCAACAGTAGATTCAGCACAGATACGCAGTATTTT

d_gene: NA
abundance: NA
v_gene: TRBV11-1
j_gene: TRBJ2-1
CDR3aa: CASSLIFRGNEQFF
CDR3nt: TGTGCCAGCAGCCTGATCTTCAGGGGCAATGAGCAGTTCTTC

d_gene: NA
abundance: once
v_gene: TRBV6-5
j_gene: TRBJ2-7
CDR3aa: CASSPYPELTYEQYF
CDR3nt: TGTGCCAGCAGCCCCTATCCGGAGCTTACCTACGAGCAGTACTTC

d_gene: TRBD1
abundance: few
v_gene: TRBV6-6
j_gene: TRBJ1-4
CDR3aa: CASSYEQGAKVEKLFF
CDR3nt: TGTGCCAGCAGTTACGAACAGGGGGCAAAGGTTGAAAAACTGTTTTTT

d_gene: TRBD2
abundance: NA
v_gene: TRBV29-1
j_gene: TRBJ2-2
CDR3aa: CSVPLAGGPTGELFF
CDR3nt: TGCAGCGTCCCTCTAGCGGGAGGGCCTACCGGGGAGCTGTTTTTT

d_gene: NA
abundance: NA
v_gene: TRBV7-9
j_gene: TRBJ2-7
CDR3aa: CASSLIGVYEQYF
CDR3nt: TGTGCCAGCAGCTTAATCGGGGTGTACGAGCAGTACTTC

d_gene: TRBD2
abundance: few
v_gene: TRBV5-4
j_gene: TRBJ2-7
CDR3aa: CASSLGGLAGHIEQYF
CDR3nt: TGTGCCAGCAGCTTGGGCGGACTAGCGGGACATATCGAGCAGTACTTC

d_gene: NA
abundance: once
v_gene: TRBV27
j_gene: TRBJ1-2
CDR3aa: CASSSVGPHGYTF
CDR3nt: TGTGCCAGCAGCTCCGTGGGGCCCCATGGCTACACCTTC

d_gene: TRBD1
abundance: NA
v_gene: TRBV27
j_gene: TRBJ1-4
CDR3aa: CASSLSGGKSQFF
CDR3nt: TGTGCCAGCAGTTTATCAGGGGGCAAGAGTCAGTTTTTT

d_gene: NA
abundance: few
v_gene: TRBV5-5
j_gene: TRBJ1-5
CDR3aa: CASSLMGAGNQPQHF
CDR3nt: TGTGCCAGCAGCTTGATGGGGGCAGGCAATCAGCCCCAGCATTTT

d_gene: TRBD2
abundance: NA
v_gene: TRBV7-3
j_gene: TRBJ2-1
CDR3aa: CASSLSPIGSAGGPVEQFF
CDR3nt: TGTGCCAGCAGCTTAAGCCCAATTGGTTCGGCGGGGGGGCCGGTTGAGCAGTTCTTC